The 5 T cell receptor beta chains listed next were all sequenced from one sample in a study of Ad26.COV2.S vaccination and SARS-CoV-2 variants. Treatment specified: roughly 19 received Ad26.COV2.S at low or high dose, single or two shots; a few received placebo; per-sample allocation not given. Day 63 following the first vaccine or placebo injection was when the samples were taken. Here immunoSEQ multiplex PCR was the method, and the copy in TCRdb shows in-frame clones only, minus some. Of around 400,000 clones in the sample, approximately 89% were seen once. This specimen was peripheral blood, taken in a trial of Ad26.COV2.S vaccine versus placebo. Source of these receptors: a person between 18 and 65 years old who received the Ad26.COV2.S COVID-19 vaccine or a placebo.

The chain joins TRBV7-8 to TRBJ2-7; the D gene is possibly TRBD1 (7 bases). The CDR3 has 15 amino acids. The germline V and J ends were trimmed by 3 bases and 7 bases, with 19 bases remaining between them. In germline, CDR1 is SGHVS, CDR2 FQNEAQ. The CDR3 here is CASSLLKGAGSEQYF. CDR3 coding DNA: TGTGCCAGCAGCTTGTTAAAGGGGGCGGGATCGGAGCAGTACTTC.

As DNA, the CDR3 is TGTGCCAGCTCTCGGACTGGCGGCACAGATACGCAGTATTTT. It translates to CASSRTGGTDTQYF. The chain carries TRBV7-2 and TRBJ2-3, with a tentative D call TRBD2 (5 bases). The germline gives CDR1 SGHTA, CDR2 FQGNSA. The CDR3 totals 14 residues. V lost 8 bases and J lost 1, with 13 bases in between. Full variable domain (remainder filled in from reference TRBV7-2 and TRBJ2-3): GAGVSQSPSNKVTEKGKDVELRCDPISGHTALYWYRQSLGQGLEFLIYFQGNSAPDKSGLPSDRFSAERTGGSVSTLTIQRTQQEDSAVYLCASSRTGGTDTQYFGPGTRLTVL.

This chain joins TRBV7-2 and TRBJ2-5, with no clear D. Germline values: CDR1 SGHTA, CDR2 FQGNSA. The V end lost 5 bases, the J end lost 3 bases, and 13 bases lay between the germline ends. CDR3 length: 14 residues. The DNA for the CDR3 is TGTGCCAGCAGCCAGGTGGTCCCAAAAGAGACCCAGTACTTC. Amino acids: CASSQVVPKETQYF.

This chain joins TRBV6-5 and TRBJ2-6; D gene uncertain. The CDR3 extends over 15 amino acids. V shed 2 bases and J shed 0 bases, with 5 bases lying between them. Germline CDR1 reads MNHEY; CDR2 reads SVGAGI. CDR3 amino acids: CASSYEISGANVLTF. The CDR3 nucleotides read TGTGCCAGCAGTTACGAGATCTCTGGGGCCAACGTCCTGACTTTC.

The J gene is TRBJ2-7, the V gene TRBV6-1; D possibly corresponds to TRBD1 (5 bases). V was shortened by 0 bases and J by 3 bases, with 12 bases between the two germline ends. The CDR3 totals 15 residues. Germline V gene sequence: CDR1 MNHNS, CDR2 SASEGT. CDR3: CASSEAQTGFYEQYF. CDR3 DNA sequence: TGTGCCAGCAGTGAAGCTCAAACAGGATTCTACGAGCAGTACTTC.